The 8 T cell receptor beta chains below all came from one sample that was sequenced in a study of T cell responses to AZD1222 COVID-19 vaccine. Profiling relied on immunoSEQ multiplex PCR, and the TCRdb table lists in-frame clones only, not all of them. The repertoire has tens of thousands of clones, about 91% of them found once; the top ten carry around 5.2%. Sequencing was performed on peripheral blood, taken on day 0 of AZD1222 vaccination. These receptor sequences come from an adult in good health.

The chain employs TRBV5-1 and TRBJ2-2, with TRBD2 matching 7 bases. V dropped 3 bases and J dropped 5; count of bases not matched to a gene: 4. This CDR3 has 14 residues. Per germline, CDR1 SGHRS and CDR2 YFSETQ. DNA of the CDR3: TGCGCCAGCAGCTCTCCAGCGGGGACCGGGGAGCTGTTTTTT. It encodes CASSSPAGTGELFF.

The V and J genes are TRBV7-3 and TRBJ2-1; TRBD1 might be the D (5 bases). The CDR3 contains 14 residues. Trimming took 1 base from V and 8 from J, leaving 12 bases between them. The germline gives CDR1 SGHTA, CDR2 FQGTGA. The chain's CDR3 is CASSLNGALDEQFF. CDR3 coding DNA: TGTGCCAGCAGCTTAAATGGGGCGCTTGATGAGCAGTTCTTC.

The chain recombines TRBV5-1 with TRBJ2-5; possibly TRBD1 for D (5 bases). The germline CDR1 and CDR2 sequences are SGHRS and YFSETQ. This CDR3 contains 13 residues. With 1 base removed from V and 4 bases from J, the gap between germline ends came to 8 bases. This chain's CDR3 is CASSLSGLETQYF. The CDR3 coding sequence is TGCGCCAGCAGCTTGTCAGGGCTAGAGACCCAGTACTTC. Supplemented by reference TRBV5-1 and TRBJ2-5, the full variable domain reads KAGVTQTPRYLIKTRGQQVTLSCSPISGHRSVSWYQQTPGQGLQFLFEYFSETQRNKGNFPGRFSGRQFSNSRSEMNVSTLELGDSALYLCASSLSGLETQYFGPGTRLLVL.

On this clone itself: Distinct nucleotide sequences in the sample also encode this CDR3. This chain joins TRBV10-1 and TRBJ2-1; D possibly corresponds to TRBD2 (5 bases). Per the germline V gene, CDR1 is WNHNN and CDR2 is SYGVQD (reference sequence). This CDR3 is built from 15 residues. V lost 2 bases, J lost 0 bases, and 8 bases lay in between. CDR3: CASSETGSSYNEQFF. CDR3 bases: TGCGCCAGCAGTGAGACTGGGAGCTCCTACAATGAGCAGTTCTTC.

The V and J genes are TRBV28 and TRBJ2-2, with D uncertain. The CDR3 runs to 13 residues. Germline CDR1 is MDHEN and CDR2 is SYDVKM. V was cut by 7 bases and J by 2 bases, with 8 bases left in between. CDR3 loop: CASTLRNTGELFF. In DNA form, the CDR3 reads TGTGCCAGCACCTTGAGAAACACCGGGGAGCTGTTTTTT.

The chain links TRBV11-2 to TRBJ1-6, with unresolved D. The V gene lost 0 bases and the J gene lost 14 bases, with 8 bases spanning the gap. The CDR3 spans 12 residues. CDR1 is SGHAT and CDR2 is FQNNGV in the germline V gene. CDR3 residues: CASSLDRGTLHF. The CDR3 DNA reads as TGTGCCAGCAGCTTAGACCGCGGCACCCTCCACTTT.

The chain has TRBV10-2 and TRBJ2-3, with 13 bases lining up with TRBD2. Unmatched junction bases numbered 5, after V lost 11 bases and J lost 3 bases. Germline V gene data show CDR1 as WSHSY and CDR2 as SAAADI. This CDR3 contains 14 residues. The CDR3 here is CAGGTSGKTDTQYF. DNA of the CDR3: TGCGCCGGAGGGACTAGCGGGAAAACAGATACGCAGTATTTT.

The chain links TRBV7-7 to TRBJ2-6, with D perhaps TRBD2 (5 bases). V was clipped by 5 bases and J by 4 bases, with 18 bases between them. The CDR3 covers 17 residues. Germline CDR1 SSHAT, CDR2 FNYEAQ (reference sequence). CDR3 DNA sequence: TGTGCCAGCAGCCTAGGTGGCGGGTTGGCGGGGGCCAACGTCCTGACTTTC. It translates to CASSLGGGLAGANVLTF.